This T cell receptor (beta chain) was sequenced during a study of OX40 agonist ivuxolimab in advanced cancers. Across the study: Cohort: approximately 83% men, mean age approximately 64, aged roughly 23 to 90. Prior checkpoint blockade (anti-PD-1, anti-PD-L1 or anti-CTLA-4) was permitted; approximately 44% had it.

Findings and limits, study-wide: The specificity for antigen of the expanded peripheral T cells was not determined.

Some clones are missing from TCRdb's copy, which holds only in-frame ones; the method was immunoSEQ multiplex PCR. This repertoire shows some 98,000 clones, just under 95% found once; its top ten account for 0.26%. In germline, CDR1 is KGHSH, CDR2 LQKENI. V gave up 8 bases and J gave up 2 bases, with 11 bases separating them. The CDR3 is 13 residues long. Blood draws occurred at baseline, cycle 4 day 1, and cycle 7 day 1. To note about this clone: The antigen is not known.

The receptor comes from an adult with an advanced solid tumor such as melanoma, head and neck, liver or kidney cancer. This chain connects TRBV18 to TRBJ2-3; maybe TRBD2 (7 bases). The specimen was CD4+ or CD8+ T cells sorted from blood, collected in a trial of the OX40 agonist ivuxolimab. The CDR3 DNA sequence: TGTGCCAGCGCGGGGGCAGTCACAGATACGCAGTATTTT. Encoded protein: CASAGAVTDTQYF. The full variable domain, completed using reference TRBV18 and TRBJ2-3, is NAGVMQNPRHLVRRRGQEARLRCSPMKGHSHVYWYRQLPEEGLKFMVYLQKENIIDESGMPKERFSAEFPKEGPSILRIQQVVRGDSAAYFCASAGAVTDTQYFGPGTRLTVL.